This record covers a single TCR beta chain. This CDR3 contains 17 residues. Germline V gene sequence: CDR1 SGHRS, CDR2 YFSETQ. The V end lost 4 bases, the J end lost 4 bases, and 21 bases lay between the germline ends. The sample comes from a study of blood T cell repertoires in COVID-19. The protocol was immunoSEQ multiplex PCR, while the TCRdb copy is restricted to in-frame clones and leaves out a portion. The table lists 70,000 or so clones, 70% to 80% of them singletons. Material: peripheral blood. The gene calls are TRBV5-1 and TRBJ2-1; a possible D gene is TRBD1 (6 bases). This TCR was sampled from an older woman with acute or convalescent COVID-19. The CDR3 reads CASSPRVGGLNYNEQFF. The CDR3 nucleotides read TGCGCCAGCAGCCCCCGCGTAGGGGGATTGAATTACAATGAGCAGTTCTTC.